This T cell receptor beta chain was captured by sequencing in a study of T-cell reconstitution after alpha-beta-depleted transplantation in children. The study, taken as a whole, reports: Where alpha-beta T cells came from about two months after transplant was reportedly several hundred expanded graft clones. Some patients' high day-60 TCRbeta diversity was traced to surviving recipient T cells and thymic progenitors. The authors attributed T-cell counts and diversity one year after transplant mostly to newly produced T cells.

This clonotype came up many times. Its antigen is still unknown. The CDR3 has 15 residues. Looked up from germline, CDR1 is MGHDK and CDR2 is SYGVNS. The J segment lost 4 bases and the V segment lost 2 bases, leaving 3 bases of the junction unmatched. TCRbeta library preparation incorporated unique molecular identifiers. TCRdb reprocessed the PCR reads with MiXCR, giving one entry per CDR3 protein. The sample has some 830,000 distinct CDR3 sequences, roughly 15% seen once. The input for sequencing was PBMCs, mostly from graft donor cells, taken 360 days after TCRalphabeta/CD19-depleted stem cell transplant. The chain couples TRBV25-1 to TRBJ2-1, with TRBD1 identical over 9 bases. This TCR was recovered from a male patient between 5 and 17 years old who had a stem cell transplant for acute lymphoblastic leukemia, so the T cells may come from the graft donor. CDR3 residues: CASSEVGTGYNEQFF. The CDR3 bases are TGTGCCAGCAGTGAAGTGGGGACAGGGTACAATGAGCAGTTCTTC.